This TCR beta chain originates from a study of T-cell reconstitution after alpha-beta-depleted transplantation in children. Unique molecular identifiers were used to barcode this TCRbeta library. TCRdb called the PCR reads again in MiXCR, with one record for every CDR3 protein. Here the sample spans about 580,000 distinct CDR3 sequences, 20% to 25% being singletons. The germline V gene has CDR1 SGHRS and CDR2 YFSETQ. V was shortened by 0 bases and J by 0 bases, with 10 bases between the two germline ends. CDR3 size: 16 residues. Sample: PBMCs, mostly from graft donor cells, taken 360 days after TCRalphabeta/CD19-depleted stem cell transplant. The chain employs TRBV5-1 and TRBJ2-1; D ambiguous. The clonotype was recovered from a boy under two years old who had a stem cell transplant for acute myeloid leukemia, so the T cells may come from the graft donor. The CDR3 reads CASSLVGSSSYNEQFF. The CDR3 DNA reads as TGCGCCAGCAGCTTGGTGGGCAGTAGCTCCTACAATGAGCAGTTCTTC.